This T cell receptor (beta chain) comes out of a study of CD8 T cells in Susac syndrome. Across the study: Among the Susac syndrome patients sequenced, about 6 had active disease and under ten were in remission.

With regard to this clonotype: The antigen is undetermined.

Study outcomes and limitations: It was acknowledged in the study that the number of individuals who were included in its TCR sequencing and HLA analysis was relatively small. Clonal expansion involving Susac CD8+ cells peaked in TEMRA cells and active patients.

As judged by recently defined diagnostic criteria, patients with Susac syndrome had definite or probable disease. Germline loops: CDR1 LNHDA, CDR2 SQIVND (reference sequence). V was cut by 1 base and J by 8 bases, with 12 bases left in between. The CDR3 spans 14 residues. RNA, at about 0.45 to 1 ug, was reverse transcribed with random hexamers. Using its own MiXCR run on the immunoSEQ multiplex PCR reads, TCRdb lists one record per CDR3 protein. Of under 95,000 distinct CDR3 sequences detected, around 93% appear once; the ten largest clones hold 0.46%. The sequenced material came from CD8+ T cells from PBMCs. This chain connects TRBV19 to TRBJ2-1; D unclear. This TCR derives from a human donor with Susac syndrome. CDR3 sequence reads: CASSIGLYRDEQFF. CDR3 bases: TGTGCCAGTAGTATAGGTCTCTATAGGGATGAGCAGTTCTTC.